These T cell receptor beta chains were read from a single sample in a study of blood T cells in healthy people across ages. TCRdb ran MiXCR on the 5' RACE reads and lists one entry per CDR3 protein. The sample gives around 700,000 distinct CDR3 sequences, approximately 25% of which show up once; 8% to 10% is in the top ten. Separately, the same data were catalogued under a study of T cells of mothers and their children.

Sequencing used blood. The receptor set was obtained from a boy younger than 18 in good health. Each CDR3 is given with its conserved first and last residue. A D gene is named only where the DNA matches it firmly. Size is omitted from some rows. Given values are once, few, many or a class for expanded clones.

clone size	V gene	D gene	J gene	CDR3 DNA	CDR3 protein
few	TRBV4-3	NA	TRBJ2-1	TGCGCCAGCAGCCAAGTTGGGGTCCCTCGGGGTGATAATGAGCAGTTCTTC	CASSQVGVPRGDNEQFF
few	TRBV7-3	TRBD2	TRBJ2-3	TGTGCCAGCAGCCCCCAGCGGGAGGGCACAGATACGCAGTATTTT	CASSPQREGTDTQYF
few	TRBV19	TRBD1	TRBJ1-4	TGTGCCAGCAAATACTTGGACAGGGCTAATGAAAAACTGTTTTTT	CASKYLDRANEKLFF
many	TRBV7-9	TRBD1	TRBJ2-3	TGTGCCAGCAGCCCGGGACAGGCTAGCACAGATACGCAGTATTTT	CASSPGQASTDTQYF
NA	TRBV18	NA	TRBJ2-1	TGTGCCAGCTCATCGTTAACCCCGAGGGAAACCTACAATGAGCAGTTCTTC	CASSSLTPRETYNEQFF
few	TRBV28	NA	TRBJ2-1	TGTGCCAGCAGAGGTGGTGTTAGCGCTTACAATGAGCAGTTCTTC	CASRGGVSAYNEQFF
few	TRBV4-1	NA	TRBJ2-4	TGCGCCAGCAGCCACGAAACTAGGGATGCCAAAAACATTCAGTACTTC	CASSHETRDAKNIQYF
few	TRBV10-3	TRBD1	TRBJ1-2	TGTGCCATCAGTCCGACCGCCGGGACAGGGGGGAGGAACTATGGCTACACTTTC	CAISPTAGTGGRNYGYTF
NA	TRBV12-3/TRBV12-4	TRBD1	TRBJ1-5	TGTGCCAGCAGTCCTCAGGGGGCAAGCAATCAGCCCCAGCATTTT	CASSPQGASNQPQHF
few	TRBV5-5	NA	TRBJ2-2	TGTGCCAGCAGCTTCAGACCCGGACTGCCTACGCGCAGGGAGCTGTTTTTT	CASSFRPGLPTRRELFF